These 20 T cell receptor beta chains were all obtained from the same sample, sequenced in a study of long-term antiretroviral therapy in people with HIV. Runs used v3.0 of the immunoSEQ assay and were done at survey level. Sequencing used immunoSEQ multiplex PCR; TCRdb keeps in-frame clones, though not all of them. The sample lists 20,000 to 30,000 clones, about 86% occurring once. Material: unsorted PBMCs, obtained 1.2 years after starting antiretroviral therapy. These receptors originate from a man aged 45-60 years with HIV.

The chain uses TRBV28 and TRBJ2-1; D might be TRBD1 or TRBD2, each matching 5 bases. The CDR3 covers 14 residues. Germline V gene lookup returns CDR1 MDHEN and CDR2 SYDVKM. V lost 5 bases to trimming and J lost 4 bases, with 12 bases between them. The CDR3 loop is CASSPGTAYNEQFF. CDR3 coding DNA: TGTGCCAGCAGTCCCGGGACGGCGTACAATGAGCAGTTCTTC.

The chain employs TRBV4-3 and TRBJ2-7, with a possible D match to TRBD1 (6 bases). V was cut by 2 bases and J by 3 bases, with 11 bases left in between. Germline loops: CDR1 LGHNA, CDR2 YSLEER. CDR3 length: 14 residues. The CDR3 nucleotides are TGCGCCAGCAGCCAAATTTTGGGACACTACGAGCAGTACTTC. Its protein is CASSQILGHYEQYF.

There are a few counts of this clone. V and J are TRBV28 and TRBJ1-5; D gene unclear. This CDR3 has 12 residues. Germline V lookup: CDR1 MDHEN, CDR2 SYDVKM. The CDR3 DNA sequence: TGTGTCCGTGGGTACTATCGTAGACCCCAGCATTTT. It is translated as CVRGYYRRPQHF.

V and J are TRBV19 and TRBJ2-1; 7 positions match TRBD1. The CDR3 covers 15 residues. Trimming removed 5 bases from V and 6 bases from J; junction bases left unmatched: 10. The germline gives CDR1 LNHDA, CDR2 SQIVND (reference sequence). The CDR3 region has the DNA TGTGCCAGTAGTTTCGGACAGGCCGGGGTCAATGAGCAGTTCTTC. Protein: CASSFGQAGVNEQFF.

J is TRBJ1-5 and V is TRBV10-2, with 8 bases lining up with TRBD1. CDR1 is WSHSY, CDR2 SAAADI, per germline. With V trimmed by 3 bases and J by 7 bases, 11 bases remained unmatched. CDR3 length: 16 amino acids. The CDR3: CASSDRVDRGSQPQHF. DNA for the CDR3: TGCGCCAGCAGTGATCGGGTAGACAGGGGTAGCCAGCCCCAGCATTTT.

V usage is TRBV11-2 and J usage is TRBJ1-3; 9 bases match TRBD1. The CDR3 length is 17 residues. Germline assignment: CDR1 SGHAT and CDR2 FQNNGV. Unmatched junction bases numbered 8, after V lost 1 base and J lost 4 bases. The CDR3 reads CASSLGLGQGSGNTIYF. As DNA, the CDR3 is TGTGCCAGCAGCTTAGGGTTGGGACAGGGATCGGGAAACACCATATATTTT.

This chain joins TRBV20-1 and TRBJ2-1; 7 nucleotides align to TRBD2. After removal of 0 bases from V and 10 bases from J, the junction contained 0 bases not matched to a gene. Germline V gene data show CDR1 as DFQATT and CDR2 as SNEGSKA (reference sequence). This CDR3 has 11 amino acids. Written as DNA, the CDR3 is TGCAGTGCTAGAGATAGCGGGGAGCAGTTCTTC. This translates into CSARDSGEQFF.

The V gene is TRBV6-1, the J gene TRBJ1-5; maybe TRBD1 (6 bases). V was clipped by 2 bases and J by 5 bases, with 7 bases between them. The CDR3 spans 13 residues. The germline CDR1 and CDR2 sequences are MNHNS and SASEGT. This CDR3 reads CASSEQGYQPQHF. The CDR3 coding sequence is TGTGCCAGCAGTGAACAGGGGTATCAGCCCCAGCATTTT.

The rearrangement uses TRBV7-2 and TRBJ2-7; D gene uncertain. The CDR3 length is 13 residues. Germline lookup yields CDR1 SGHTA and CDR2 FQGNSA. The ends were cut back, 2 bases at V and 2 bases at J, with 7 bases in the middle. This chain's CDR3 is CASSLQRAYEQYF. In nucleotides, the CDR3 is TGTGCCAGCAGCTTACAGCGAGCCTACGAGCAGTACTTC.

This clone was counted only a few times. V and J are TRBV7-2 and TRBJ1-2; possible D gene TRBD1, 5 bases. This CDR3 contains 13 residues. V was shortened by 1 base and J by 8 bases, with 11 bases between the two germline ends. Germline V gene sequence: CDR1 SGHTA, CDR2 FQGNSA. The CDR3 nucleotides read TGTGCCAGCAGCTTAGAGGGGACCTTAGGCTACACCTTC. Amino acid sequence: CASSLEGTLGYTF.

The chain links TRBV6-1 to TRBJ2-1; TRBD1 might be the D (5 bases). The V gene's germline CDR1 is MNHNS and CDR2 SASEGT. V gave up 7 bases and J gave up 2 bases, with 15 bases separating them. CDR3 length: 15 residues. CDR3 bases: TGTGCCAGCATAGGTGGCCAGGGCGCCTACAATGAGCAGTTCTTC. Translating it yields CASIGGQGAYNEQFF.

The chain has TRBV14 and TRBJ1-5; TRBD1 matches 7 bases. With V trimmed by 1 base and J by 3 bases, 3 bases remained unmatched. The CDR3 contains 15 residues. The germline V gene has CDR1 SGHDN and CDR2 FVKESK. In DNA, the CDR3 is TGTGCCAGCAGCCAAGGACAGGGATACAATCAGCCCCAGCATTTT. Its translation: CASSQGQGYNQPQHF.

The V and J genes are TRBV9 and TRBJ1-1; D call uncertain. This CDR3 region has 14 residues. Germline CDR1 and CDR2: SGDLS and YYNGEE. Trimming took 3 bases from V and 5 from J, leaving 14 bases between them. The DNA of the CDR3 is TGTGCCAGCAGCGCGACCCCCGGTAGGACTGAAGCTTTCTTT. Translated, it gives CASSATPGRTEAFF.

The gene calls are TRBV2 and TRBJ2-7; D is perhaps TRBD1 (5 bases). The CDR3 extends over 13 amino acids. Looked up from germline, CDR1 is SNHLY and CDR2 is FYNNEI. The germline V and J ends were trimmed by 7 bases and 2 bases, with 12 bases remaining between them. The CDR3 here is CASITGETYEQYF. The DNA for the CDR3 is TGTGCCAGCATCACAGGAGAAACCTACGAGCAGTACTTC.

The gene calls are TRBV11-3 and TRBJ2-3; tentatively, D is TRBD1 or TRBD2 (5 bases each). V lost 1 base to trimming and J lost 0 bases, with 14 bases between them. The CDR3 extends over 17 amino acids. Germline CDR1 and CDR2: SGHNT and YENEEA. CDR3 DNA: TGTGCCAGCAGCTTAGGGCATGGGGGTAGGAGCACAGATACGCAGTATTTT. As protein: CASSLGHGGRSTDTQYF.

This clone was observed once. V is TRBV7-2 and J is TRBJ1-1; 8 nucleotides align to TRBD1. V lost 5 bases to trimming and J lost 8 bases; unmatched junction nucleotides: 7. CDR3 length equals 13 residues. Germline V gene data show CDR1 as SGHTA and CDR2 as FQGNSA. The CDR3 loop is CASSADRGREAFF. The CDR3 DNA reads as TGTGCCAGCAGCGCCGACAGGGGTAGGGAAGCTTTCTTT.

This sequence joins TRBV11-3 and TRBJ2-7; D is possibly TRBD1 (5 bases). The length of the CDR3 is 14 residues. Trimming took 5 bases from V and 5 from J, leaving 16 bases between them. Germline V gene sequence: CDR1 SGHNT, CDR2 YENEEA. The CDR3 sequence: CASSKTATSHEQYF. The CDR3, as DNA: TGTGCCAGCAGCAAGACAGCTACCAGCCACGAGCAGTACTTC. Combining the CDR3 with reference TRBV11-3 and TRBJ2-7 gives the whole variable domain EAGVVQSPRYKIIEKKQPVAFWCNPISGHNTLYWYLQNLGQGPELLIRYENEEAVDDSQLPKDRFSAERLKGVDSTLKIQPAELGDSAVYLCASSKTATSHEQYFGPGTRLTVT.

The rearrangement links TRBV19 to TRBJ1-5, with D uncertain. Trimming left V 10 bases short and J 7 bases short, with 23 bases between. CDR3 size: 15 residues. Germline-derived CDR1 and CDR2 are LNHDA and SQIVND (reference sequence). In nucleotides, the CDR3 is TGTGCCACCAAATCCTCTGTCGGGTCTTGGCAGCCCCAGCATTTT. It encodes CATKSSVGSWQPQHF.

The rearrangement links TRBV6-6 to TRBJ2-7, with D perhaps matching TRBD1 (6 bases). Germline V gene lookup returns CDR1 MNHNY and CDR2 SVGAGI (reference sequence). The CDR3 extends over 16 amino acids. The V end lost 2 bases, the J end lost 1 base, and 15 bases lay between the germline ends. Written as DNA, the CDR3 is TGTGCCAGCAGTTACCCCTCTCCGGGGACATCCTACGAGCAGTACTTC. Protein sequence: CASSYPSPGTSYEQYF.

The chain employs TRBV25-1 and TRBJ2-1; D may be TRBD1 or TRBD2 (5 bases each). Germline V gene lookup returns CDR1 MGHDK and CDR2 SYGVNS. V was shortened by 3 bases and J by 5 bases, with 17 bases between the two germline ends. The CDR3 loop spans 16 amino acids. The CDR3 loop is CASSDYGALGHNEQFF. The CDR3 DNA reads TGTGCCAGCAGTGATTACGGGGCTCTGGGCCACAATGAGCAGTTCTTC.